Sequencing of this T cell receptor beta chain was carried out in a study of cytomegalovirus exposure and HLA in healthy donors (TCRdb year 2017). Concerning the study at large: An earlier analysis of fewer than 750 of the donors reported over 250 Gb of sequence data and around 110 million unique TCR beta sequences obtained from about 180 million T cells. An early release covering roughly 600 HLA-typed donors comprised about 310 gigabases of sequencing data and 85 million or so unique TCR sequences. The genetic ancestry cluster associated with self-reported Caucasian donors included about four fifths of the roughly 360 genotyped donors. The aim of the study was to test whether cataloging public T cell receptors could identify signatures of past pathogen exposure. The study used immunosequencing to profile the T cell repertoires of some 600 subjects and linked those repertoires to cytomegalovirus serostatus. Along with the approximately 620-subject first cohort, a separate validation cohort of over 90 different subjects was used. High-throughput TCR immunosequencing, statistical association of individual TCRs with disease status, and machine learning were combined to predict cytomegalovirus infection status. A later analysis re-analyzed previously published TCR beta repertoires from 650 to 800 donors and added high-resolution HLA genotyping to study TCR occurrence patterns. In the later analysis, no new phenotypic data were used to find candidate immune exposures; instead, reliance was placed on TCR beta sequences and their occurrence across donors. To decide whether each TCR beta V gene segment behaved as functional or pseudogenic, an earlier analysis of some 600 of the donors relied on high-throughput TCR beta sequencing. Donor age, sex, ethnicity and CMV serostatus were collected together with the repertoire data. A later genetic analysis used genome-wide SNP genotypes for about three fifths of the 666 donors, treating that subset as a discovery cohort. All discovery cohort repertoires had been generated on a single sequencing platform. HLA typing included class I and class II loci at four-digit resolution. The number of donors typed differed by locus, with roughly 620-640 for A, B, C, DRB1 and DQB1, 522 for DQA1, 600 to 610 for DPA1, and around 450 for DPB1. Because of strong linkage in the cohort, roughly five DR-DQ haplotypes were treated as single units for association and clustering. Among roughly 400 genotyped donors of the cohort, an average of around 250,000 unique TCR beta nucleotide sequences was sequenced per donor, of which roughly 18% were non-productive.

The cohort comprised several hundred healthy bone marrow donors. Cohort members were all nominally healthy when sampled, although unrecorded immune exposures were likely present. The donor tested CMV seropositive, placing the donor among the roughly 270 seropositive members of the cohort. Each donor provided a peripheral blood sample, and peripheral blood mononuclear cells were used for TCR beta sequencing. The Qiagen DNeasy Blood Extraction Kit was used to extract genomic DNA from the blood cell samples. Only one count was recorded for this clone. Its antigen remains undetermined. Per-nucleotide qualities are absent, and no much larger clonotype sits a single base away. The full study reports these points: Linkage disequilibrium might explain the correlated functional status among segregating V segments, but an unknown experimental factor could not be ruled out. Because HLA typing was missing for some donors at each locus, association tests included only the typed subset. This cohort had only TCR beta chains sequenced, and the lack of alpha or paired-chain data limited which features could be detected. The earlier analysis of 587 of the donors excluded roughly 17 rarely observed V segments, including chromosome 9 orphons, because counts were too low. A cluster of highly shared sequence variants was judged likely to be a technical artifact of the sequencing pipeline. Most TCR sequences were observed very rarely across donors, whereas some public TCRs were present in many individuals. In vitro tests confirmed that a few of the cytomegalovirus-associated TCR beta chains recognize cytomegalovirus antigens. A further reported finding was that TCR beta sequences accurately predicted the HLA-A and HLA-B alleles for most subjects in the first cohort. A later analysis found that TCR association rates varied across HLA loci, with DRB1 alleles showing the most associated TCRs and HLA-C alleles the fewest. The study listed 150 to 200 TCR beta chains as associated with cytomegalovirus. Roughly uniform sequencing depth across donors was assumed in presence/absence analyses, although this assumption may not hold. According to the authors, the approach could potentially be generalized to other disease states and immunological phenotypes. According to a later genetic analysis, donors in an Asian-associated ancestry cluster had fewer N-insertions in productive TCRs than the roughly 700-donor mean. Because the 87-base-pair reads could not distinguish some IMGT-functional V segments, including TRBV6-2 and TRBV6-3, those segments were excluded. Several of the top co-occurrence clusters appeared to be linked to parvovirus B19, influenza, CMV and Epstein-Barr virus, according to a later analysis. In a later analysis, about 17,000 TCR beta sequences were associated with specific HLA alleles at a false discovery rate of 0.05. When HLA alleles, especially DR and DQ, strongly co-occurred, TCR associations were difficult to assign to individual alleles. The only immune exposure information available for the cohort was CMV serostatus. In a later genetic analysis, a missense DCLRE1C variant was associated with V-gene and J-gene trimming of TCR beta chains, and the association was replicated in an independent cohort. In an earlier analysis of roughly 560 of the donors, most TCR beta V segments were observed in productive rearrangements about 87% or about 30% of the time, broadly matching IMGT annotations. Cytomegalovirus status was reported to be diagnosed by the classifier with high specificity and sensitivity in both the original and validation cohorts. In a later analysis, HLA-associated TCR beta chains showed more clonal expansion and lower generation probabilities than non-associated chains that were equally common. According to a later analysis, most CMV-associated TCR beta chains appeared to be HLA-restricted, and the HLA associations seemed to be driven largely by CMV exposure.

The CDR3, cysteine through phenylalanine, is 14 amino acids long. Only the CDR3 part of the read is kept: 42 bases, read in frame from the first base. Trimming costs V 0 bases and J 7 bases, and their ends lie 11 bases apart. From a lookup of the germline V gene, CDR1 and CDR2 are SGDLS and YYNGEE. Receptor amplification or capture employed the immunoSEQ multiplex PCR assay. The multiplex PCR relied on a mix of 60 forward primers for TCR Vbeta segments and 13 reverse primers for TCR Jbeta segments. The CDR3 region of rearranged TCR beta genes was amplified from genomic DNA with a multiplex PCR assay. Amplified TCR beta libraries were sequenced as 87-base-pair reads on the Illumina HiSeq System. For the original study's pipeline: A later analysis tallied around 82 million unique TCR beta chains across the 600 to 700 repertoires, and some 12 million of those chains were shared by two or more donors. A nearest-neighbor algorithm error-corrected the raw reads and collapsed the reads into unique sequences, merging closely related sequences to remove PCR and sequencing errors. Alignment of CDR3 sequences to IMGT reference sequences was used to assign V, D and J gene segments. For a sequence to be retained, at least a six-nucleotide match to both a V gene segment and a J gene segment was required. A rearrangement was called productive if the CDR3 had no stop codons and remained in frame with V and J, and every other rearrangement was called non-productive. CDR3 was defined according to IMGT convention as the region running from the second conserved V-encoded cysteine to the conserved J-encoded phenylalanine. Sequences without an unambiguous match to a single V gene segment were excluded from the earlier analysis of about 630 of the donors. An earlier analysis of several hundred of the donors called V segments functional above 56.7% productive rearrangements and segregating when the between-donor standard deviation exceeded 5%. To diagnose cytomegalovirus status from the catalog of TCR beta chain sequences, a statistical classification framework was built. A later analysis assigned V and J genes by comparing TCR nucleotide sequences with IMGT/GENE-DB human TR gene sequences. Using the TCRdist pipeline, a later analysis assigned CDR3 sequences along with most-parsimonious VDJ recombination scenarios. In a later analysis, every TCR beta chain was defined by the combination of its CDR3 amino acid sequence and its V-gene family, and reads without a unique V-gene family were dropped. To address suspected cross-contamination and a sequencing artifact, a later analysis removed some 620 highly shared, low-generation-probability nucleotide sequences. A later analysis calculated a clonal expansion index for each public chain from normalized within-repertoire ranks of inferred template counts. In a later analysis, generation probabilities were computed using a VDJ recombination model fitted to out-of-frame rearrangements, and the results were checked against IGoR. In a later analysis, TCR-TCR, TCR-HLA and TCR-CMV co-occurrence was scored with hypergeometric tests, and a repertoire-size bias correction was applied to TCR pairs. A later analysis estimated false discovery rates by permuting HLA or CMV assignments 20 times. In a later analysis, co-occurring TCRs were grouped using DBSCAN, and TCRdist sequence similarity was added for clustering within HLA-allele-positive subsets. Repertoires with fewer than 30,000 or more than 120,000 public chains were left out of co-occurrence clustering, as were five repertoires with anomalous nucleotide sharing. TCRdb re-hosts the immuneACCESS table, in-frame sequences only. Its copies lack some clones; in the studies checked, an unresolved V gene accounts for under half of them, and the cause for the rest is not known. V, J and clone size were drawn from that table, and D and trimming were deduced from the DNA. The sample includes some 190,000 clones, with about 80% observed a single time. The ten largest clones add up to roughly 3.1% of the sample.

The sample consisted of PBMCs. This receptor was identified in a middle-aged man in good health and CMV-seropositive. The V gene is TRBV9 and the J gene is TRBJ2-4, with a tentative D gene TRBD2 over 6 matching bases. The nucleotide sequence is given as TGTGCCAGCAGCGTAGAGGGCGGAGGGAACATTCAGTACTTC. The encoded protein is CASSVEGGGNIQYF.